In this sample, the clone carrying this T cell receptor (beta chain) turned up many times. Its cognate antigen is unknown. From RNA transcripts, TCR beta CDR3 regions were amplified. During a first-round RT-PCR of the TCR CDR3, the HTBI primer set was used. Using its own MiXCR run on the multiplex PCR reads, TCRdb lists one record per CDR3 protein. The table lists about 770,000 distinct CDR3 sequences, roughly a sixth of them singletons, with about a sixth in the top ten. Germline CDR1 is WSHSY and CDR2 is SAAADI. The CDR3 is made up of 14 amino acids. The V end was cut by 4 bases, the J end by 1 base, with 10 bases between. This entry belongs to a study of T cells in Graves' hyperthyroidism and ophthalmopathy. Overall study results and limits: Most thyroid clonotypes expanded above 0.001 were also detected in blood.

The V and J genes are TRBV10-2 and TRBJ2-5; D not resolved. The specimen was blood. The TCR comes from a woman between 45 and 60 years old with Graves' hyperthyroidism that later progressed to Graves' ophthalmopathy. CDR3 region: CASSVLGSQETQYF. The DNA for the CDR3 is TGCGCCAGCAGTGTTCTCGGATCCCAAGAGACCCAGTACTTC.